What follows is one T cell receptor (beta chain) and its context. The data derive from a study of control samples from healthy donors and cancer patients. The V gene's germline CDR1 is ENHRY and CDR2 SYGVKD. The CDR3 is made up of 14 amino acids. The V end lost 2 bases, the J end lost 6 bases, and 8 bases lay between the germline ends. Some clones are missing from TCRdb's copy, which holds only in-frame ones; the method was immunoSEQ multiplex PCR. This table holds tens of thousands of clones, roughly nine tenths found once. The rearrangement links TRBV10-3 to TRBJ1-6, with D unresolved. The receptor comes from a man aged 45-65 years with lung cancer. The specimen sequenced was PBMCs. CDR3 DNA sequence: TGTGCCATCAGTGAGAAAGGGCCTAATTCACCCCTCCACTTT. It translates to CAISEKGPNSPLHF.